The source of this T cell receptor (beta chain) is a study of shared clonotypes between healthy human individuals. From germline, CDR1 is KGHSH and CDR2 LQKENI. The V segment lost 6 bases and the J segment 4 bases; nucleotides outside the gene matches: 11. The CDR3 covers 16 residues. The protocol was immunoSEQ multiplex PCR, while the TCRdb copy is restricted to in-frame clones and leaves out a portion. This table has 550,000 to 700,000 clones, more than 70% appearing once. This clonotype originated in a young woman in good health. The chain recombines TRBV18 with TRBJ2-5, with TRBD2 matching over 10 bases. Sequenced input: memory CD4+ T cells sorted from blood. Subset: CD45RA-negative fraction. CDR3 in amino acids: CASSPVVLAGGETQYF. The DNA for the CDR3 is TGTGCCAGCTCTCCGGTCGTATTAGCGGGAGGAGAGACCCAGTACTTC.